This TCR beta chain originates from a study of chemoradiotherapy in HPV16-positive cancers. General study points: Only a couple of HPV16-positive patients supplied the functional HPV-specificity definition. Candidate HPV-specific clones and E7-related TCR motifs grew in tumor during treatment. In HPV16-positive patients, HPV-responsive T-cell expansion tracked better recurrence-free survival.

The CDR3 extends over 14 amino acids. V lost 11 bases and J lost 4; bases outside the gene matches: 13. The germline CDR1 and CDR2 sequences are SGHTA and FQGNSA. Sequenced by immunoSEQ multiplex PCR; TCRdb stores in-frame clones only, minus some. The repertoire holds under 3,500 clones, with about four fifths as singletons. In the case of this clone: Its specificity is not known.

The chain joins TRBV7-2 to TRBJ2-7, with TRBD2 matching 8 bases. The sequence was collected from a human donor with HPV-associated anogenital cancer. Specimen: tumor tissue, collected from a patient who underwent chemoradiotherapy. The CDR3 is CASKAGTRGYEQYF. As DNA, the CDR3 is TGTGCCTCTAAGGCTGGGACTAGGGGTTACGAGCAGTACTTC. Together with reference TRBV7-2 and TRBJ2-7, the CDR3 gives the full variable domain: GAGVSQSPSNKVTEKGKDVELRCDPISGHTALYWYRQSLGQGLEFLIYFQGNSAPDKSGLPSDRFSAERTGGSVSTLTIQRTQQEDSAVYLCASKAGTRGYEQYFGPGTRLTVT.